This paragraph reports one T cell receptor (beta chain). The sample is drawn from a study of blood T cell repertoires in COVID-19. Study summary: The United States, Italy and Spain provided the acute and convalescent COVID-19 samples. T cells, B-cell-depleted T cells, or PBMCs supplied cDNA or gDNA.

Recruited during active infection, patients (from Seattle) were subsequently followed longitudinally. Original methodology: Cell counts per sample came from amplifying reference gene primers. Sequenced by immunoSEQ multiplex PCR; TCRdb stores in-frame clones only, minus some. V, J and clone size are those of that table, while D and trimming were read from the DNA. The sample has 150,000 to 200,000 clones, more than 85% seen once. V dropped 4 bases and J dropped 4; count of bases not matched to a gene: 4. There are 15 residues in the CDR3. CDR1 SGHVS and CDR2 FQNEAQ come from the germline V gene. This TCR derives from a woman aged 60-75 years with COVID-19, enrolled during active disease. Sequencing was performed on peripheral blood. The rearrangement uses TRBV7-8 and TRBJ1-6, with 7 bases fitting TRBD1. CDR3 loop: CASSSYRGYNSPLHF. The DNA of the CDR3 is TGTGCCAGCAGCTCATACAGGGGATATAATTCACCCCTCCACTTT.